This T cell receptor (beta chain) derives from a study of CD8+CD57+ T cells in acquired aplastic anemia. Per germline, CDR1 ENHRY and CDR2 SYGVKD. V lost 4 bases to trimming and J lost 1 base; unmatched junction nucleotides: 6. CDR3 size: 15 residues. Genomic DNA, serving as template, underwent TCR beta VDJ and CDR3 profiling. TCRdb re-called the reads with MiXCR, one entry per CDR3 protein. The sample shows over 200,000 distinct CDR3 sequences, under 65% of them seen only once. This chain joins TRBV10-3 and TRBJ1-1; TRBD1 aligns across 7 bases. Sequenced input: sorted CD4+, CD8+, or CD8+CD57+ T cells (not recorded which) from PBMCs. This TCR was recovered from a human donor in good health. CDR3 amino acids: CAISARQGPNTEAFF. CDR3 DNA sequence: TGTGCCATCAGTGCCCGACAGGGACCGAACACTGAAGCTTTCTTT.